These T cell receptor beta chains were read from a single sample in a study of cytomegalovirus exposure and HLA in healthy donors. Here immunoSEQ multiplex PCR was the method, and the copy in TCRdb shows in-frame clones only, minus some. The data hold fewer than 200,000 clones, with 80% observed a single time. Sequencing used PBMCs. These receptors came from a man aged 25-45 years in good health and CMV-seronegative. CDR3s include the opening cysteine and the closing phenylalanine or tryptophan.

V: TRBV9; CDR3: CASSVEGGVSGANVLTF
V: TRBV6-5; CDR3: CASSYRTGVEKKLFF
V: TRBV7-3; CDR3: CASSQTGPGGKLFF
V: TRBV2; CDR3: CASNLAGENEQFF
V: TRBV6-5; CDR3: CASTGTGGTEAFF
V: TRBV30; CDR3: CAWSVSREYNEQFF
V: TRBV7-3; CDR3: CASSPIHREQYF
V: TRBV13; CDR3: CASSYKSPSGSDEQFF
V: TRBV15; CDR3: CATSRDIGGVGELFF
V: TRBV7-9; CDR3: CASSLARGVNSNQPQHF
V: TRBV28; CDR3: CASSLDTGQYF
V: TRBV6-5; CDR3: CASRTLQGIDTEAFF
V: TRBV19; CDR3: CASSIARMSNYGYTF
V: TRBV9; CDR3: CASSVGVSGANVLTF
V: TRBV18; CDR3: CASSPNNRDNEQFF
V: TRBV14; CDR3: CASSQDRQGLGEQYF
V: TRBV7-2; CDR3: CASSKVGLGTYEQYF
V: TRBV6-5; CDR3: CASSWASRDTQYF
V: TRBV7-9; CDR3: CASSRGVPKGYTF
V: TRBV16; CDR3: CASSQSTDRGHGYTF
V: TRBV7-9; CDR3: CSSRRDSPEAFF
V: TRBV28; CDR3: CASSLRVGNQPQHF
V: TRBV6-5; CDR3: CASSYRDYGELFF
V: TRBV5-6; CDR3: CASSLFGGNQPQHF
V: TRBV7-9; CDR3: CASSLVGMETQYF
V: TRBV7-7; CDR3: CASSLDVPGAETQYF
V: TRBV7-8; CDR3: CASSRESLPGISSGNTIYF
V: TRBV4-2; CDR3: CASSQDGEDYGYTF
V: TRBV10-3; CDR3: CAISETGYEQYF
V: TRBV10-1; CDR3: CASSESKGREKLFF
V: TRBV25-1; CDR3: CASSDPKSGNTEAFF
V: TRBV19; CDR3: CASRAGRGNKAFF
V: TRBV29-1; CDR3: CSAGTGERTDEQYF
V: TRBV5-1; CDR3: CASSLKSGVGQYF
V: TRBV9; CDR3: CASSSTGVSNQPQHF
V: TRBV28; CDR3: CASSLPAGEPISHNEQFF
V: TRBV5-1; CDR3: CASSLAQGYNIQYF
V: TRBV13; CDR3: CASSLSGGYYNEQFF
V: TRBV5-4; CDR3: CASSFHRSNYEQYF
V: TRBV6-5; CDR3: CASSYSVGAQPQHF
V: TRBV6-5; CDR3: CASSRLGGLNSPLHF
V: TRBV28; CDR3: CASSFLPSREALHF
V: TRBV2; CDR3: CASSPGGTGRAPLHF
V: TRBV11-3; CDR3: CASSLDQGGPGELFF
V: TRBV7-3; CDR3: CASSLPNGINTGELFF
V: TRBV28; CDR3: CASTQRGLPSYEQYF
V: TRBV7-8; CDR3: CAMGQGVEQETQYF
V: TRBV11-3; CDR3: CASSPSGGVGSHEQYF
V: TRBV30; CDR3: CAWSRSGYEQYF
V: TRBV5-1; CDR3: CASSRTGGPGELFF
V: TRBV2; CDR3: CASSEELLRTKNIQYF
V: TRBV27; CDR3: CASKTGRNTEAFF
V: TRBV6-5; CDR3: CASSYQGQGYGYTF
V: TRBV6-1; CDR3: CASRAGGQETQYF
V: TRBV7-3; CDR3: CASSLSPQGAGTEAFF
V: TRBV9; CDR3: CASSATGARDEQYF
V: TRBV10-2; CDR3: CASYSHEQYF